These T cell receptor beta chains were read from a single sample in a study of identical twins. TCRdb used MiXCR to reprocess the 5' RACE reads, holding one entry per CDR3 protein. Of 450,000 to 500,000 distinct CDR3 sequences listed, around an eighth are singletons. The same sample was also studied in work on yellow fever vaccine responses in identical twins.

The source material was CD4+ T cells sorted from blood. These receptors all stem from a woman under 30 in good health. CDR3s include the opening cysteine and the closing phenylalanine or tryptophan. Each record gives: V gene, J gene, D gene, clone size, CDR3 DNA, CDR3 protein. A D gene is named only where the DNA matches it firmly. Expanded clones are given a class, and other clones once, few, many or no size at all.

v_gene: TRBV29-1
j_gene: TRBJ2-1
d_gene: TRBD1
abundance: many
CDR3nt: TGCAGCGTTGAAGATGTTACAGGGGAGGAGCAGTTCTTC
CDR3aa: CSVEDVTGEEQFF

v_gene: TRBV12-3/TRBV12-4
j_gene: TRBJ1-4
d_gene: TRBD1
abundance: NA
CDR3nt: TGTGCCAGCAGTTTAGGCCCGGGACAGGGGGGCAAACTGTTTTTT
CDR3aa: CASSLGPGQGGKLFF

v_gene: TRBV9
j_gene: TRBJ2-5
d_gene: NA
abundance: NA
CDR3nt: TGTGCCAGCAGCGTCGCCCCAGGGCAAGAGACCCAGTACTTC
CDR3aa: CASSVAPGQETQYF

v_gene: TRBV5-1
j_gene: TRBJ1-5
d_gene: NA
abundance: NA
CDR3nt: TGCGCCAGCAGCTTGGAAGGGGGAGGGTATCAGCCCCAGCATTTT
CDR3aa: CASSLEGGGYQPQHF

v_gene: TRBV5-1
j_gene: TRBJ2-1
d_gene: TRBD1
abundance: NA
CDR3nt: TGCGCCAGCAGCTTAGGGCACAGGACAGGGGCGGATGAGCAGTTCTTC
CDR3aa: CASSLGHRTGADEQFF

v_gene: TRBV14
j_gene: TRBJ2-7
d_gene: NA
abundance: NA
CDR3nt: TGTGCCAGCAGCCAGACCACGAAAATCGAGCAGTACTTC
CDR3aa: CASSQTTKIEQYF

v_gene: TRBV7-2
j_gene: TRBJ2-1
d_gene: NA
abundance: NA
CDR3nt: TGTGCCAGCAGCTTAGTTGTCGCGAGCGGGCCTTACAATGAGCAGTTCTTC
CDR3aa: CASSLVVASGPYNEQFF

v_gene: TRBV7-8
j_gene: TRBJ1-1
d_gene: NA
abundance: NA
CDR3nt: TGTGCCAGCAGCCTTCGGACGGGACTCACTGAAGCTTTCTTT
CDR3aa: CASSLRTGLTEAFF

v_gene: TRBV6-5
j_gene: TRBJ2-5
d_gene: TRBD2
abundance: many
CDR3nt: TGTGCCAGCCGCGGGAGGGAGACCCAGTACTTC
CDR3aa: CASRGRETQYF

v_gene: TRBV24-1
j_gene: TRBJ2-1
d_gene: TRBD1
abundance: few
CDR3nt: TGTGCCACCAGTGATTTGGCCCGGGACAGCAATGAGCAGTTCTTC
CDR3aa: CATSDLARDSNEQFF

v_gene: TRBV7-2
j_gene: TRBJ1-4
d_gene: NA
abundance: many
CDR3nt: TGTGCCAGCAGCTTCGCGGACATCCGTGCAACTAATGAAAAACTGTTTTTT
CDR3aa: CASSFADIRATNEKLFF

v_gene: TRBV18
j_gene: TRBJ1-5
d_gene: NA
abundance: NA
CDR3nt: TGTGCCAGCTCACCACAGTCAGGGAAGAGCAATCAGCCCCAGCATTTT
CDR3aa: CASSPQSGKSNQPQHF

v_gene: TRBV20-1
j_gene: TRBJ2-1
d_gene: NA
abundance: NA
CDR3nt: TGCAGTGCTAGGGTAGCTACCTCGTACAATGAGCAGTTCTTC
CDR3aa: CSARVATSYNEQFF

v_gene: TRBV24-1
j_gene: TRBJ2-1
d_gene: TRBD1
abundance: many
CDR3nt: TGTGCCACCAGTGATGCCGGGACAGGGGAGCGGGATGAGCAGTTCTTC
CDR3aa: CATSDAGTGERDEQFF

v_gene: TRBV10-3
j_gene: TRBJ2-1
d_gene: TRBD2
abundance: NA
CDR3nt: TGTGCCATCAGATTAACCGGGACTACTAACAATGAGCAGTTCTTC
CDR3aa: CAIRLTGTTNNEQFF